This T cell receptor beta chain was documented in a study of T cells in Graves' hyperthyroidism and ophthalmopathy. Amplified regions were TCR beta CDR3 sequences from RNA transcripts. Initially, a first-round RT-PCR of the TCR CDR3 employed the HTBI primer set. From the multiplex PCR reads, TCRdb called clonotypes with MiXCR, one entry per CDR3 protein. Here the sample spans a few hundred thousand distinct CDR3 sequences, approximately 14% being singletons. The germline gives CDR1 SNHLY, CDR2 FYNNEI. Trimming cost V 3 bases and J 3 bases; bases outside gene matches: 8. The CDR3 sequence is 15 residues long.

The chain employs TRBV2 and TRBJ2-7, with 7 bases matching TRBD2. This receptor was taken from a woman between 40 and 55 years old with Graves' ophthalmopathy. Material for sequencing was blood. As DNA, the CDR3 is TGTGCCAGCAGTGATACTCGGGGGAGGGGCTACGAGCAGTACTTC. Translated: CASSDTRGRGYEQYF.